This T cell receptor beta chain appears in the sequencing data of a study of CD8+ T cells in alopecia areata. Across the whole study: The duration of tofacitinib was 6 to 18 months, with 6 months off drug afterward.

The V end was cut by 9 bases, the J end by 2 bases, with 18 bases between. The CDR3 extends over 15 amino acids. Germline assignment: CDR1 MGHDK and CDR2 SYGVNS. As part of sample collection, lesional scalp punch biopsies and peripheral blood were taken from alopecia areata patients. As the sequencing template, cDNA was produced by extracting RNA and reverse transcribing it. Clones were read by immunoSEQ multiplex PCR, and TCRdb kept only the in-frame ones, dropping some. The sample contains about 130,000 clones, 58% of which appear only once. Findings and caveats of the study: Resident alphabeta T-cell populations of normal skin are likewise subject to sequencing in scalp samples. Lesional tissue from the scalp (especially in alopecia totalis/universalis) showed higher clonality than normal scalp.

A word on this clone: Its target is not known. Other DNA sequences in this sample translate to the same CDR3.

The V call is TRBV25-1, the J call TRBJ2-3; D possibly matches TRBD1 or TRBD2 (7 bases each). The origin of this receptor is a human donor with alopecia areata. Sequencing used CD4+ T cells sorted from blood, obtained at week 0. CDR3 amino acids: CASSPQGGTTDTQYF. The CDR3 DNA is TGTGCCAGTTCACCCCAGGGGGGGACCACAGATACGCAGTATTTT.